These 27 T cell receptor beta chains were all obtained from the same sample, sequenced in a study of neurological immune-mediated disorders. TCRdb analysed the 5' RACE reads with MiXCR anew, one entry per CDR3 protein. The sample records 75,000 to 90,000 distinct CDR3 sequences, 10% being singletons. What was sequenced was PBMCs. Every receptor here comes from a man between 40 and 49 years old in good health.

This clonotype came up many times. This chain uses TRBV5-5 with TRBJ2-2, with TRBD2 as a possible D gene (6 bases). There are 15 residues in the CDR3. Trimming took 5 bases from V and 0 from J, leaving 11 bases between them. Per germline, CDR1 SGHKS and CDR2 YYEKEE (reference sequence). Written as DNA, the CDR3 is TGTGCCAGCAGTCTCGGGACTCCGAACACCGGGGAGCTGTTTTTT. Translating gives CASSLGTPNTGELFF.

This clonotype was counted at least ten times. This chain links TRBV6-6 with TRBJ1-5, with TRBD1 matching over 10 bases. V shed 6 bases, J shed 2 bases, and the junction held 10 bases outside the gene matches. CDR3 length: 17 amino acids. Germline-derived CDR1 and CDR2 are MNHNY and SVGAGI (reference sequence). CDR3 in DNA: TGTGCCAGCAGCTTGGGCTTGACAGGGGGCGGCAATCAGCCCCAGCATTTT. Its protein is CASSLGLTGGGNQPQHF.

This clonotype was seen at least ten times. The J gene is TRBJ2-5, the V gene TRBV7-8, with 9 bases aligning to TRBD2. Trimming at V came to 1 base and at J to 1 base, leaving 7 bases not matched to a gene. Germline-derived CDR1 and CDR2 are SGHVS and FQNEAQ. The CDR3 is 17 amino acids. The CDR3, as DNA: TGTGCCAGCAGCTTAGTCCCCGCGGGGGGGTTCCAAGAGACCCAGTACTTC. It encodes CASSLVPAGGFQETQYF. Combining the CDR3 with reference TRBV7-8 and TRBJ2-5 gives the whole variable domain GAGVSQSPRYKVAKRGQDVALRCDPISGHVSLFWYQQALGQGPEFLTYFQNEAQLDKSGLPSDRFFAERPEGSVSTLKIQRTQQEDSAVYLCASSLVPAGGFQETQYFGPGTRLLVL.

The sample holds many counts of this clonotype. The V gene is TRBV10-3, the J gene TRBJ1-1; D gene uncertain. Germline CDR1 ENHRY, CDR2 SYGVKD. The CDR3 runs to 15 residues. Trimming shortened V by 5 bases and J by 10 bases, and 23 bases separated the two germline ends. The CDR3 spells CAISRSETGIGGAFF. DNA of the CDR3: TGTGCCATCAGTCGTAGTGAAACGGGGATCGGAGGAGCTTTCTTT.

This clonotype was detected many times. The CDR3 region has the DNA TGTGCCAGCAGCGTAGCGACAGGGACCTACGAGCAGTACTTC. This gives the protein CASSVATGTYEQYF. The chain is built from TRBV9 and TRBJ2-7; 7 bases are shared with TRBD1. The trim removed 0 bases at V and 2 bases at J, leaving 2 bases unmatched. The CDR3 covers 14 residues. In germline, CDR1 is SGDLS, CDR2 YYNGEE.

This clonotype has ten or more counts. The genes are TRBV7-9 and TRBJ2-7; 10 bases align to TRBD1. Trimming took 5 bases from V and 5 from J; bases not matched to a gene: 3. From germline, CDR1 is SEHNR and CDR2 FQNEAQ (reference sequence). This CDR3 has 13 residues. This CDR3 reads CASSRDRGDEQYF. CDR3 bases: TGTGCCAGCAGCAGGGACAGGGGAGACGAGCAGTACTTC.

Many counts were recorded for this clonotype. The genes are TRBV12-3 or TRBV12-4 and TRBJ2-1; a possible D gene is TRBD2 (5 bases). The CDR3 covers 13 residues. Trimming shortened V by 4 bases and J by 3 bases, and 7 bases separated the two germline ends. CDR3 DNA: TGTGCCAGCAGTTCGGGGATCTACAATGAGCAGTTCTTC. Residues: CASSSGIYNEQFF.

This clonotype appeared many times. This chain uses TRBV7-9 with TRBJ2-7, with 16 bases identical to TRBD2. This CDR3 contains 17 residues. V lost 5 bases to trimming and J lost 0 bases; unmatched junction nucleotides: 4. The germline V gene has CDR1 SEHNR and CDR2 FQNEAQ (reference sequence). The CDR3 spells CASSPGLAGGSSYEQYF. CDR3 in DNA: TGTGCCAGCAGCCCGGGACTAGCGGGGGGGAGCTCCTACGAGCAGTACTTC. Combining the CDR3 with reference TRBV7-9 and TRBJ2-7 gives the whole variable domain DTGVSQNPRHKITKRGQNVTFRCDPISEHNRLYWYRQTLGQGPEFLTYFQNEAQLEKSRLLSDRFSAERPKGSFSTLEIQRTEQGDSAMYLCASSPGLAGGSSYEQYFGPGTRLTVT.

This clonotype showed up many times. This chain uses TRBV27 with TRBJ2-7, with D uncertain. The CDR3 runs to 14 residues. CDR1 is MNHEY and CDR2 is SMNVEV in the germline V gene (reference sequence). V dropped 4 bases and J dropped 5 bases, with 15 bases sitting between them. The CDR3 is CASSSMPGTDEQYF. CDR3 bases: TGTGCCAGCAGTTCCATGCCAGGCACCGACGAGCAGTACTTC.

This clonotype was found a few times. The genes are TRBV6-4 and TRBJ2-1, with D perhaps matching TRBD2 (5 bases). The CDR3 sequence is 15 residues long. Germline loops: CDR1 MRHNA, CDR2 SNTAGT. Trimming shortened V by 5 bases and J by 3 bases, and 14 bases separated the two germline ends. The CDR3, as DNA: TGTGCCAGCAGTCGGAGGCCTGGGCTCTACAATGAGCAGTTCTTC. This codes for CASSRRPGLYNEQFF.

Many counts were recorded for this clonotype. The chain is built from TRBV28 and TRBJ2-2, with TRBD2 matching over 9 bases. With 8 bases clipped from V and 5 bases from J, the junction kept 12 bases outside the gene matches. Germline assignment: CDR1 MDHEN and CDR2 SYDVKM. The CDR3 covers 16 residues. The CDR3 DNA sequence: TGTGCCAGCCGGAAACTTAGCGGGAGTAATACCGGGGAGCTGTTTTTT. Its translation: CASRKLSGSNTGELFF.

This chain links TRBV7-3 with TRBJ2-1, with 8 bases lining up with TRBD2. Germline CDR1 is SGHTA and CDR2 is FQGTGA. V lost 1 base, J lost 8 bases, and 16 bases stayed unmatched. The CDR3 extends over 18 amino acids. The CDR3 spells CASSLRGEQAGARDEQFF. The DNA of the CDR3 is TGTGCCAGCAGCTTAAGGGGGGAGCAAGCGGGAGCTAGGGATGAGCAGTTCTTC.

This clonotype was counted ten times or more. The chain is built from TRBV5-1 and TRBJ1-2; the match to TRBD1 covers 8 bases. The length of the CDR3 is 15 residues. The germline V gene has CDR1 SGHRS and CDR2 YFSETQ. V lost 4 bases and J lost 3; bases outside the gene matches: 8. CDR3 sequence (DNA): TGCGCCAGCAGCCCGCGGACAGGGCGGGACTATGGCTACACCTTC. Amino acids: CASSPRTGRDYGYTF.

This clonotype was seen repeatedly, ten times or more. J is TRBJ2-7 and V is TRBV10-3; D might be TRBD1 (6 bases). There are 16 residues in the CDR3. Germline values: CDR1 ENHRY, CDR2 SYGVKD. V was trimmed by 3 bases and J by 0 bases, leaving 15 bases between them. In nucleotides, the CDR3 is TGTGCCATCAGTGACCCGGCAGGGGATGCCTCCTACGAGCAGTACTTC. Translated: CAISDPAGDASYEQYF.

In its sample, this clonotype was seen many times. This chain joins TRBV9 and TRBJ2-6; D gene ambiguous. The ends were cut back, 3 bases at V and 4 bases at J, with 11 bases in the middle. The CDR3 spans 15 residues. The germline V gene encodes CDR1 SGDLS and CDR2 YYNGEE. The chain's CDR3 is CASSAQPAGANVLTF. The CDR3 region has the DNA TGTGCCAGCAGCGCCCAGCCTGCCGGGGCCAACGTCCTGACTTTC.

Ten or more counts support this clonotype. This chain links TRBV5-6 with TRBJ2-7; TRBD1 is a possible D gene (6 bases). CDR1 is SGHDT and CDR2 is YYEEEE in the germline V gene. The CDR3 consists of 12 residues. V lost 4 bases and J lost 3, with 8 bases in between. CDR3 sequence reads: CASSKDSYEQYF. CDR3 sequence (DNA): TGTGCCAGCAGCAAGGACAGCTACGAGCAGTACTTC. The whole variable domain, remainder taken from reference TRBV5-6 and TRBJ2-7, is DAGVTQSPTHLIKTRGQQVTLRCSPKSGHDTVSWYQQALGQGPQFIFQYYEEEERQRGNFPDRFSGHQFPNYSSELNVNALLLGDSALYLCASSKDSYEQYFGPGTRLTVT.

This clonotype was observed many times. This sequence joins TRBV27 and TRBJ2-1; TRBD1 matches at 9 bases. Germline loops: CDR1 MNHEY, CDR2 SMNVEV (reference sequence). Trimming removed 6 bases from V and 8 bases from J; junction bases left unmatched: 17. This CDR3 is built from 17 residues. CDR3 in DNA: TGTGCCAGCAGAACCCTAGGGGGAGACAGGGGGAGCTATGAGCAGTTCTTC. This sequence encodes CASRTLGGDRGSYEQFF.

About this clonotype: The CDR3 does not end in the conserved phenylalanine or tryptophan, so this is likely a read error. The chain is built from TRBV7-3 and TRBJ2-1; D perhaps matches TRBD1 (5 bases). This CDR3 has 15 residues. V dropped 2 bases and J dropped 8 bases, with 16 bases sitting between them. Per the germline V gene, CDR1 is SGHTA and CDR2 is FQGTGA. The CDR3 loop reads CASSLSAGNDDEQFS. The CDR3 DNA follows: TGTGCCAGCAGCTTATCGGCAGGGAATGACGATGAGCAGTTCTCC.

The table lists this clonotype with many counts. The chain links TRBV12-3 or TRBV12-4 to TRBJ2-7, with a possible D match to TRBD2 (6 bases). With 7 bases removed from V and 12 bases from J, the gap between germline ends came to 25 bases. The CDR3 covers 14 residues. The CDR3 DNA reads TGTGCCAGCAAAAACTCTGGGACTTCCTCCTTCACGTACTTC. Translating gives CASKNSGTSSFTYF.

This clonotype was counted ten times or more. This chain joins TRBV7-2 and TRBJ1-3, with TRBD1 matching 7 bases. V lost 2 bases, J lost 4 bases, and 14 bases stayed unmatched. This CDR3 is 18 amino acids long. Per the germline V gene, CDR1 is SGHTA and CDR2 is FQGNSA. The CDR3 DNA follows: TGTGCCAGCAGCTTATATCCCGTTACCACAGGGGAAGGAAACACCATATATTTT. Protein sequence: CASSLYPVTTGEGNTIYF.

There are many counts of this clonotype. The rearrangement uses TRBV27 and TRBJ2-3; D is uncertain. The CDR3 loop spans 13 amino acids. Trimming stripped 6 bases from V and 6 bases from J, with 13 bases between. Germline V CDR1 and CDR2: MNHEY, SMNVEV (reference sequence). This CDR3 is CASSLLRLDTQYF. The DNA for the CDR3 is TGTGCCAGCAGCCTCCTGAGGTTGGATACGCAGTATTTT.

This clonotype was detected ten times or more. The V call is TRBV7-9, the J call TRBJ2-1; 9 bases align to TRBD2. The V and J ends lost 2 bases and 8 bases, in that order; junction bases with no gene match: 4. The CDR3 loop spans 14 amino acids. CDR1 is SEHNR, CDR2 FQNEAQ, per germline (reference sequence). CDR3 in DNA: TGTGCCAGCAGCTTACGCGGGGGGGCTGATGAGCAGTTCTTC. Its protein product is CASSLRGGADEQFF.

This clonotype was observed at least ten times. V is TRBV18 and J is TRBJ2-1, with 9 bases matching TRBD2. The CDR3 covers 16 residues. With 1 base clipped from V and 9 bases from J, the junction kept 10 bases outside the gene matches. Germline V gene lookup returns CDR1 KGHSH and CDR2 LQKENI. CDR3 in amino acids: CASSPLAGVGQGEQFF. In DNA, the CDR3 is TGTGCCAGCTCACCACTAGCGGGAGTGGGGCAAGGTGAGCAGTTCTTC.

This clonotype appeared once. This chain uses TRBV7-2 with TRBJ2-1; TRBD2 aligns across 10 bases. CDR3 size: 16 residues. The V and J ends lost 4 bases and 5 bases, in that order; junction bases with no gene match: 8. CDR1 and CDR2 (germline): SGHTA, FQGNSA. The CDR3 DNA reads as TGTGCCAGCAGCTGGGCTAGCGGGAGCTTTGACAATGAGCAGTTCTTC. Residues: CASSWASGSFDNEQFF. The complete variable domain, with remaining parts taken from reference TRBV7-2 and TRBJ2-1, reads GAGVSQSPSNKVTEKGKDVELRCDPISGHTALYWYRQSLGQGLEFLIYFQGNSAPDKSGLPSDRFSAERTGGSVSTLTIQRTQQEDSAVYLCASSWASGSFDNEQFFGPGTRLTVL.

This clonotype was recorded many times. The chain employs TRBV20-1 and TRBJ2-5, with D possibly being TRBD1 (6 bases). Looked up from germline, CDR1 is DFQATT and CDR2 is SNEGSKA (reference sequence). The CDR3 is 10 residues long. Trimming shortened V by 6 bases and J by 5 bases, and 7 bases separated the two germline ends. The CDR3 reads CSAQGETQYF. CDR3 nucleotide sequence: TGCAGTGCCCAGGGGGAGACCCAGTACTTC.

This clonotype was seen ten or more times. This chain joins TRBV14 and TRBJ2-1; D perhaps matches TRBD1 (6 bases). V was trimmed by 4 bases and J by 7 bases, leaving 23 bases between them. This CDR3 spans 17 amino acids. Looked up from germline, CDR1 is SGHDN and CDR2 is FVKESK. The CDR3 reads CASSPRQEGLLRNEQFF. In DNA form, the CDR3 reads TGTGCCAGCAGCCCCCGACAGGAAGGACTGCTGAGGAATGAGCAGTTCTTC.

This clonotype was observed at least ten times. V and J are TRBV30 and TRBJ1-5; no definite D call. Trimming pared 6 bases from V and 5 bases from J, leaving 11 bases between. CDR3 size: 12 residues. Germline CDR1 GTSNPN, CDR2 SVGIG (reference sequence). The CDR3 here is CACRPQDQPQHF. The CDR3 nucleotides are TGTGCCTGCCGACCCCAGGATCAGCCCCAGCATTTT.